This TCR beta chain was obtained from a study of PD-1 blockade in classical Hodgkin lymphoma. The study's findings and limits: In CD4+ cells, TCR diversity went up significantly by C4D1, but in CD8+ cells it did not.

Sequencing was performed with immunoSEQ multiplex PCR; in TCRdb, only in-frame clones are kept and a portion is missing. The table lists about 85,000 clones, 80% to 95% of them singletons. A word on this clone: What it binds is unknown.

Every one of the patients relapsed after autologous stem cell transplantation (brentuximab vedotin exposure was variable). This CDR3 is 13 amino acids long. Germline values: CDR1 SGHNT, CDR2 YYREEE (reference sequence). The V end was cut by 4 bases, the J end by 2 bases, with 8 bases between. The sample here was peripheral blood mononuclear cells (PBMCs), taken before the second cycle of nivolumab. The receptor's source is a human donor with classical Hodgkin lymphoma. The V and J genes are TRBV5-4 and TRBJ2-3; no firm D call. The CDR3 region has the DNA TGTGCCAGCAGCCACCCTAACACAGATACGCAGTATTTT. Protein product: CASSHPNTDTQYF. Together with reference TRBV5-4 and TRBJ2-3, the CDR3 gives the full variable domain: ETGVTQSPTHLIKTRGQQVTLRCSSQSGHNTVSWYQQALGQGPQFIFQYYREEENGRGNFPPRFSGLQFPNYSSELNVNALELDDSALYLCASSHPNTDTQYFGPGTRLTVL.